Listed below are T cell receptor beta chains from one sample, sequenced in a study of cytomegalovirus exposure and HLA in healthy donors. Method: immunoSEQ multiplex PCR; TCRdb's copy keeps in-frame clones and lacks some. Counted here are approximately 260,000 clones, around 85% occurring once; the ten biggest clones make up around 1%. Sequencing was done on a sample of PBMCs. These receptors came from a young woman in good health and CMV-seronegative. The conserved cysteine and the conserved F or W are not part of the CDR3 here. Fields, in order: CDR3 protein, V gene, CDR3 length, J gene.

cdr3_aa: ASSLVRGYEQY
v_call: TRBV7-8
cdr3_length: 11
j_call: TRBJ2-7

cdr3_aa: ASSLGPGDYGYT
v_call: TRBV27
cdr3_length: 12
j_call: TRBJ1-2

cdr3_aa: ASSVVWGGGYT
v_call: TRBV9
cdr3_length: 11
j_call: TRBJ1-2

cdr3_aa: ASSDHTAGETQY
v_call: TRBV25-1
cdr3_length: 12
j_call: TRBJ2-5

cdr3_aa: ASSLGATHYGYT
v_call: TRBV7-9
cdr3_length: 12
j_call: TRBJ1-2

cdr3_aa: ASSLEGAKGNIQY
v_call: TRBV27
cdr3_length: 13
j_call: TRBJ2-4

cdr3_aa: ASSSARGGTEAF
v_call: TRBV7-9
cdr3_length: 12
j_call: TRBJ1-1

cdr3_aa: ASSRRRAGVRETQY
v_call: TRBV5-1
cdr3_length: 14
j_call: TRBJ2-5

cdr3_aa: ASSALRGGGTGELF
v_call: TRBV9
cdr3_length: 14
j_call: TRBJ2-2

cdr3_aa: ASSSAYYGYT
v_call: TRBV7-8
cdr3_length: 10
j_call: TRBJ1-2

cdr3_aa: ASSLRQGALYEQY
v_call: TRBV28
cdr3_length: 13
j_call: TRBJ2-7

cdr3_aa: ASSFSDWTSGDTDTQY
v_call: TRBV28
cdr3_length: 16
j_call: TRBJ2-3

cdr3_aa: ASSYAPGGATDTQY
v_call: TRBV6-5
cdr3_length: 14
j_call: TRBJ2-3

cdr3_aa: ASSRTGTDTQY
v_call: TRBV7-3
cdr3_length: 11
j_call: TRBJ2-3

cdr3_aa: ASSLGDRDVNEQF
v_call: TRBV5-1
cdr3_length: 13
j_call: TRBJ2-1

cdr3_aa: ASSPEVWNTGELF
v_call: TRBV9
cdr3_length: 13
j_call: TRBJ2-2

cdr3_aa: SVEDRPSGSPDTQY
v_call: TRBV29-1
cdr3_length: 14
j_call: TRBJ2-3

cdr3_aa: ASSGDGGISGNTIY
v_call: TRBV9
cdr3_length: 14
j_call: TRBJ1-3

cdr3_aa: ASHKDRGGGELF
v_call: TRBV6-1
cdr3_length: 12
j_call: TRBJ2-2

cdr3_aa: ASSSPSYTGELF
v_call: TRBV28
cdr3_length: 12
j_call: TRBJ2-2

cdr3_aa: ASSSPRADSSYEQY
v_call: TRBV7-9
cdr3_length: 14
j_call: TRBJ2-7

cdr3_aa: ASSHSGQGFTEAF
v_call: TRBV5-4
cdr3_length: 13
j_call: TRBJ1-1

cdr3_aa: ASSLSGSSYNEQF
v_call: TRBV27
cdr3_length: 13
j_call: TRBJ2-1

cdr3_aa: ASSFRTGDNSPLH
v_call: TRBV7-2
cdr3_length: 13
j_call: TRBJ1-6

cdr3_aa: ASTGTGGPYEQY
v_call: TRBV9
cdr3_length: 12
j_call: TRBJ2-7

cdr3_aa: ASSPLPRRPYGYT
v_call: TRBV9
cdr3_length: 13
j_call: TRBJ1-2

cdr3_aa: ASSLEQGFGYT
v_call: TRBV5-1
cdr3_length: 11
j_call: TRBJ1-2